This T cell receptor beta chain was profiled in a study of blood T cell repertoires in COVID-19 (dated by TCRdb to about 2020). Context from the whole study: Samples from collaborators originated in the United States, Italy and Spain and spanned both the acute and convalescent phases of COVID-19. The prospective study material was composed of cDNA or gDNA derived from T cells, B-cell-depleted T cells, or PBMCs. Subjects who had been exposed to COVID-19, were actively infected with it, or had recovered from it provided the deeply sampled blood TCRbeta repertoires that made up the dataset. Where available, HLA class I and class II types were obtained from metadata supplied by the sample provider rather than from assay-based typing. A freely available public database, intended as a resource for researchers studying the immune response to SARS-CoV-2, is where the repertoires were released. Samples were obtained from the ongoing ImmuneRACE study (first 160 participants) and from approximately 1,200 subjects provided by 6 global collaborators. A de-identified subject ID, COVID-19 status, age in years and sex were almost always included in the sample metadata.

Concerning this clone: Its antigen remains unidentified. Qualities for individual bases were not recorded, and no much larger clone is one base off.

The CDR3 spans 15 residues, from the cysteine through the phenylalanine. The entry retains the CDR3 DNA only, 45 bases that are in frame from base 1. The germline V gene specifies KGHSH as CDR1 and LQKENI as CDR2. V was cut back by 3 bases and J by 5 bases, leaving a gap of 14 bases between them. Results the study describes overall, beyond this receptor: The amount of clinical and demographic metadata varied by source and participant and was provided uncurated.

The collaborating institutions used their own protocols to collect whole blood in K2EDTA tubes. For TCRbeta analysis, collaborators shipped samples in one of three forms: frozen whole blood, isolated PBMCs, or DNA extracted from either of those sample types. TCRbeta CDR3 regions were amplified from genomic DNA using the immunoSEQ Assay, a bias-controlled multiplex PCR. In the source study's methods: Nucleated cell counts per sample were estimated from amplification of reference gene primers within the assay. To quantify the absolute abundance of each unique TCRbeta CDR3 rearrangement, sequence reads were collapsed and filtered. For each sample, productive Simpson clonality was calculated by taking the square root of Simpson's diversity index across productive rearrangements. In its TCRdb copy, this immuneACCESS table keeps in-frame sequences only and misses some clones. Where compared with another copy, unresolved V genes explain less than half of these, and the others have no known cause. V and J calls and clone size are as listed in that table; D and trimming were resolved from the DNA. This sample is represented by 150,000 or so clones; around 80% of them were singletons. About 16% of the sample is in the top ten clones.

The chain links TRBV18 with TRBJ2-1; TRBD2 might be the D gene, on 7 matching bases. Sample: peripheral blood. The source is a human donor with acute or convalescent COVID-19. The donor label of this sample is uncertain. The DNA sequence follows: TGTGCCAGCTCACCGGGACTAAACAGGGACAATGAGCAGTTCTTC. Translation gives CASSPGLNRDNEQFF.